These T cell receptor beta chains were read from a single sample in a study of blood T cell repertoires in COVID-19. Method: immunoSEQ multiplex PCR; TCRdb's copy keeps in-frame clones and lacks some. Of about 110,000 clones in the sample, roughly 84% were seen once. Material for sequencing was peripheral blood. These receptors were obtained from a human donor in a cohort sampled during active COVID-19. CDR3s include the opening cysteine and the closing phenylalanine or tryptophan. A D gene is named only where the DNA matches it firmly. Size is stated for part of the rows, as once, few or many counts, or as a class when the clone is expanded.

d_call	v_call	j_call	clone_size	cdr3_nt	cdr3_aa
NA	TRBV7-9	TRBJ2-3	many	TGTGCCAGCAGCTTAGTTCATGATACGCAGTATTTT	CASSLVHDTQYF
TRBD1	TRBV28	TRBJ2-7	NA	TGTGCCAGCAGTTTGGGGTGGCAGGGGGCCGGATACGAGCAGTACTTC	CASSLGWQGAGYEQYF
TRBD1	TRBV24-1	TRBJ2-5	NA	TGTGCCACCAGTGACTCGACAGGGAGCGGAGAGACCCAGTACTTC	CATSDSTGSGETQYF
NA	TRBV7-3	TRBJ2-2	NA	TGTGCCAGCAGCTTAGGGCAGAACACCGGGGAGCTGTTTTTT	CASSLGQNTGELFF
NA	TRBV15	TRBJ2-6	NA	TGTGCCACCAGGGGCAGGCAAGAAGTCTCTGGGGCCAACGTCCTGACTTTC	CATRGRQEVSGANVLTF
TRBD1	TRBV28	TRBJ1-2	NA	TGTGCCAGCAGTCACCCAACCGGGACAGGACACTATGGCTACACCTTC	CASSHPTGTGHYGYTF
NA	TRBV13	TRBJ1-3	NA	TGTGCCAGCAGCTTAGCGGGGGAAGGGGCTGGAAACACCATATATTTT	CASSLAGEGAGNTIYF
TRBD1	TRBV12-5	TRBJ1-1	NA	TGTGCTAGTGGTTTGGTACAATTGGGGACAGGATCCACTGAAGCTTTCTTT	CASGLVQLGTGSTEAFF
NA	TRBV14	TRBJ2-7	NA	TGTGCCAGCAGCCAAGTAGAAGGGGTGTTCTACGAGCAGTACTTC	CASSQVEGVFYEQYF
NA	TRBV20-1	TRBJ2-1	NA	TGCAGTGCTAGTTTTAGTGTGTCTCCAGGGAATGAGCAGTTCTTC	CSASFSVSPGNEQFF
TRBD1	TRBV2	TRBJ2-7	NA	TGTGCCAGCGCTGGGACAGGGAATTACGAGCAGTACTTC	CASAGTGNYEQYF
NA	TRBV9	TRBJ2-3	once	TGTGCCAGCAGCGTAGCCGGGGGGCCATCAGATACGCAGTATTTT	CASSVAGGPSDTQYF
NA	TRBV3-1/TRBV3-2	TRBJ1-4	NA	TGTGCCAGCAGCCAGACACCCGCAACTAATGAAAAACTGTTTTTT	CASSQTPATNEKLFF
TRBD2	TRBV6-2/TRBV6-3	TRBJ2-3	NA	TGTGCCAGCAGCCACGGACTAGCGGGGGGGCCCTTGGATACGCAGTATTTT	CASSHGLAGGPLDTQYF
TRBD2	TRBV2	TRBJ2-7	once	TGTGCCAGCAATTCCGGGACTAGCGGGGCCTACGAGCAGTACTTC	CASNSGTSGAYEQYF
NA	TRBV5-5	TRBJ2-2	NA	TGTGCCAGCAGCAGAGGAGCGCGGGTTACGAACACCGGGGAGCTGTTTTTT	CASSRGARVTNTGELFF
TRBD1	TRBV3-1/TRBV3-2	TRBJ1-6	NA	TGTGCCAGCAGCCAAGTTTCAGGGGGGAATTCACCCCTCCACTTT	CASSQVSGGNSPLHF
TRBD2	TRBV15	TRBJ2-7	NA	TGTGCCACCAGCAGAGGTGGGACTAGCGGGGGACTGGTTCGCGAGCAGTACTTC	CATSRGGTSGGLVREQYF
NA	TRBV5-1	TRBJ1-3	once	TGCGCCAGTCGAGGGAACCCCACTGGAAACACCATATATTTT	CASRGNPTGNTIYF
NA	TRBV1	TRBJ2-1	NA	TGCACCAGCAGCCAAGATTGGCTGGCGGGAAGACCTTACAATGAGCAGTTCTTC	CTSSQDWLAGRPYNEQFF
NA	TRBV19	TRBJ2-7	NA	TGTGCCAGTAGAGCTGATCCGAGCTCCTACGAGCAGTACTTC	CASRADPSSYEQYF
NA	TRBV7-9	TRBJ1-2	NA	TGTGCCAGCAGCTCCCATCCCGGGGATTCCTATGGCTACACCTTC	CASSSHPGDSYGYTF
TRBD1	TRBV5-1	TRBJ1-4	NA	TGCGCCAGCAGCAACCAGGGACAGGGGTCTGAAAAACTGTTTTTT	CASSNQGQGSEKLFF
NA	TRBV6-5	TRBJ2-5	once	TGTGCCAGCACCTCATTGGCGGGAGAGACCCAGTACTTC	CASTSLAGETQYF
NA	TRBV6-2/TRBV6-3	TRBJ2-5	NA	TGTGCCAGCAGTTCCGCTACGACAGCACAAGAGACCCAGTACTTC	CASSSATTAQETQYF
TRBD1	TRBV18	TRBJ1-2	NA	TGTGCCAGCTCACCACCCGGGACAGGGCTGGACTATGGCTACACCTTC	CASSPPGTGLDYGYTF
NA	TRBV24-1	TRBJ2-1	NA	TGTGCCACCAGTCTAGCTGGTGAGCAGTTCTTC	CATSLAGEQFF
NA	TRBV11-2	TRBJ2-2	NA	TGTGCCAGCAGCTTAGTTTTCCTAGCCGGGGAGCTGTTTTTT	CASSLVFLAGELFF
NA	TRBV28	TRBJ1-3	NA	TGTGCCAGCACCACGGCCGGGGGGGGCAGTGGAAACACCATATATTTT	CASTTAGGGSGNTIYF
TRBD2	TRBV7-8	TRBJ2-7	once	TGTGCCAGCAGCTTACAGGTTCTAGCGGGAGACGAGCAGTACTTC	CASSLQVLAGDEQYF
NA	TRBV7-9	TRBJ1-5	NA	TGTGCCAGCAGCTCAGGGGCCCCTTTCCCCTATAGCAATCAGCCCCAGCATTTT	CASSSGAPFPYSNQPQHF
NA	TRBV12-3/TRBV12-4	TRBJ1-5	few	TGTGCCAGCAGTCCAGGGAACAATCAGCCCCAGCATTTT	CASSPGNNQPQHF
TRBD2	TRBV2	TRBJ2-1	NA	TGTGCCAGCAGGTTTTCCCCTGCGGGGGGGATTTACAATGAGCAGTTCTTC	CASRFSPAGGIYNEQFF
TRBD2	TRBV28	TRBJ2-1	NA	TGTGCCAGCACCCTAGAAGGTTGGGGGAGCGGGAGCAATGAGCAGTTCTTC	CASTLEGWGSGSNEQFF
TRBD1	TRBV14	TRBJ1-2	NA	TGTGCCAGCAGCCCGGACAGGCTGAGCTACACCTTC	CASSPDRLSYTF
TRBD1	TRBV5-6	TRBJ1-2	few	TGTGCCAGCTATCCAGGACAGGAGATAACTAACTATGGCTACACCTTC	CASYPGQEITNYGYTF
TRBD1	TRBV10-3	TRBJ1-1	NA	TGTGCCATCAGCAACGCAGGGGGAATTGCTGAAGCTTTCTTT	CAISNAGGIAEAFF
TRBD1	TRBV4-1	TRBJ1-6	NA	TGCGCCAGCAGCCATCAACTGGGACAGGGGTCTGATTCACCCCTCCACTTT	CASSHQLGQGSDSPLHF
TRBD2	TRBV4-1	TRBJ2-3	once	TGCGCCAGCAGCCGGGACATACTAGCGGGCCGAACAGATACGCAGTATTTT	CASSRDILAGRTDTQYF
TRBD1	TRBV9	TRBJ1-1	NA	TGTGCCAGCAGCGAGGGGACAGTCCATGAAGCTTTCTTT	CASSEGTVHEAFF
TRBD2	TRBV29-1	TRBJ2-1	NA	TGCAGCGTTGATGTTCTAGCGGGCAATGAGCAGTTCTTC	CSVDVLAGNEQFF
NA	TRBV7-8	TRBJ1-2	NA	TGTGCCAGCAGCTTAAGGATTGCCACGTGGGAGGATGGCTACACCTTC	CASSLRIATWEDGYTF
NA	TRBV10-1	TRBJ2-4	NA	TGCGCCAGCAAGGTACGCGACAGGCCCGTAGCCAAAAACATTCAGTACTTC	CASKVRDRPVAKNIQYF
TRBD2	TRBV7-9	TRBJ2-5	NA	TGTGCCAGCAGCGGTCGGGGGGGAGAACAAGAGACCCAGTACTTC	CASSGRGGEQETQYF
NA	TRBV21-1	TRBJ2-2	NA	TGTGCCAGCATCTTTGGAGGGCTGGTCGGGGAGCTGTTTTTT	CASIFGGLVGELFF
NA	TRBV18	TRBJ1-3	NA	TGTGCCAGCTCACCACCACTCGATCCATCTGGAAACACCATATATTTT	CASSPPLDPSGNTIYF
NA	TRBV9	TRBJ2-1	NA	TGTGCCAGCAGCGTAGACATAGCCAATGAGCAGTTCTTC	CASSVDIANEQFF
NA	TRBV27	TRBJ1-5	NA	TGTGCCAGCAGTCCAACCAGGGGCCCAACCTCTTATAGCAATCAGCCCCAGCATTTT	CASSPTRGPTSYSNQPQHF
TRBD1	TRBV7-8	TRBJ1-4	NA	TGTGCCAGCAGCCGAGAGACAGGGCTAGTGGGTCTACATGAAAAACTGTTTTTT	CASSRETGLVGLHEKLFF
NA	TRBV5-1	TRBJ1-1	NA	TGCGCCAGCAGCCCCCCCACAGGAACAATGAACACTGAAGCTTTCTTT	CASSPPTGTMNTEAFF
NA	TRBV10-3	TRBJ1-1	once	TGTGCCATCAGTGAAATCTACAGGGCAGCTTTCTTT	CAISEIYRAAFF
NA	TRBV7-2	TRBJ1-5	NA	TGTGCCAGCAGCTCCGGACATACAAGCAATCAGCCCCAGCATTTT	CASSSGHTSNQPQHF
NA	TRBV7-9	TRBJ1-1	NA	TGTGCCAGCAGCTTAGCAGGAAGGGGGAACACTGAAGCTTTCTTT	CASSLAGRGNTEAFF
TRBD1	TRBV11-1	TRBJ2-1	NA	TGTGCCAGCAGCTTAGAGGGACAGGGTACCAATGAGCAGTTCTTC	CASSLEGQGTNEQFF
NA	TRBV19	TRBJ1-5	NA	TGTGCCAGTAGCGCACAGGGAGAGCAGCCCCAGCATTTT	CASSAQGEQPQHF